Listed here are 9 T cell receptor beta chains from one sample, sequenced in a study of OX40 agonist ivuxolimab in advanced cancers. TCRdb keeps only in-frame clones here, not all; method: immunoSEQ multiplex PCR. The table shows about 2,200 clones, with about 80% occurring only once. Source: CD4+ or CD8+ T cells sorted from blood, taken in a trial of the OX40 agonist ivuxolimab. Receptors originate from an adult with an advanced solid tumor such as melanoma, head and neck, liver or kidney cancer.

This rearrangement joins TRBV10-2 to TRBJ2-5; 14 bases align to TRBD2. The J call is uncertain, as TRBJ2-7 better fits the DNA end. The germline V gene has CDR1 WSHSY and CDR2 SAAADI. This CDR3 comprises 14 residues. For the CDR3, the DNA is TGCGCCAGCAGGGGACTAGCGGGAGAGGACGAGCAGTACTTC. Its translation is CASRGLAGEDEQYF.

The chain employs TRBV7-8 and TRBJ1-1, with D possibly being TRBD1 (6 bases). The ends were cut back, 5 bases at V and 0 bases at J, with 10 bases in the middle. CDR1 is SGHVS and CDR2 is FQNEAQ in the germline V gene. This CDR3 is built from 14 residues. In nucleotides, the CDR3 is TGTGCCAGCAGCCTTACAGGGTTGAACACTGAAGCTTTCTTT. Translating gives CASSLTGLNTEAFF. Supplemented by reference TRBV7-8 and TRBJ1-1, the full variable domain reads GAGVSQSPRYKVAKRGQDVALRCDPISGHVSLFWYQQALGQGPEFLTYFQNEAQLDKSGLPSDRFFAERPEGSVSTLKIQRTQQEDSAVYLCASSLTGLNTEAFFGQGTRLTVV.

The chain links TRBV21-1 to TRBJ2-4; the table calls TRBD2, which could not be checked here. TRBV21-1 is shown as a pseudogene. This CDR3 region has 14 residues. CDR3 sequence: CASLSGRARNIQYF. CDR3 DNA: TGTGCCAGCCTTAGCGGGAGGGCAAGGAACATTCAGTACTTC.

The chain combines TRBV4-1 with TRBJ2-7; D may correspond to TRBD1 or TRBD2 (6 bases each). The germline V and J ends were trimmed by 1 base and 0 bases, with 10 bases remaining between them. The CDR3 totals 15 residues. The V gene's germline CDR1 is MGHRA and CDR2 YSYEKL. Here the CDR3 reads CASSQVGGPSYEQYF. CDR3 bases: TGCGCCAGCAGCCAAGTAGGGGGGCCCTCCTACGAGCAGTACTTC.

The chain is built from TRBV27 and TRBJ2-3; weak D call: TRBD2 (5 bases). This CDR3 has 16 residues. Germline CDR1 and CDR2: MNHEY and SMNVEV (reference sequence). V lost 6 bases, J lost 2 bases, and 18 bases lay in between. The CDR3 region has the DNA TGTGCCAGCAGAGAGAGGACTCGCTCGCTCACAGATACGCAGTATTTT. It is translated as CASRERTRSLTDTQYF.

The chain links TRBV5-5 to TRBJ2-2, with 9 bases fitting TRBD1. This CDR3 has 18 residues. V lost 2 bases to trimming and J lost 1 base; unmatched junction nucleotides: 9. CDR1 and CDR2 (germline): SGHKS, YYEKEE (reference sequence). CDR3 in DNA: TGTGCCAGCAGCTTATACGGGACAGGGATTGGGAACACCGGGGAGCTGTTTTTT. This codes for CASSLYGTGIGNTGELFF.

The chain carries TRBV6-4 and TRBJ2-1; D is ambiguous. The CDR3 is 14 residues long. Germline V gives CDR1 MRHNA, CDR2 SNTAGT. V lost 3 bases to trimming and J lost 6 bases, with 12 bases between them. The CDR3 here is CASSDDLSTNEQFF. The CDR3 DNA reads as TGTGCCAGCAGTGATGATCTGTCAACCAATGAGCAGTTCTTC.

Only one count was recorded for this clone. This chain links TRBV15 with TRBJ2-3; 8 bases are shared with TRBD2. The CDR3 extends over 12 amino acids. The junction had 4 bases not matched to a gene; V was cut back by 3 bases and J by 11 bases. The germline V gene encodes CDR1 LNHNV and CDR2 YYDKDF (reference sequence). CDR3 coding DNA: TGTGCCACCAGCAGGCGGGGGGTGGGGCAGTATTTT. Encoded protein: CATSRRGVGQYF.

CDR3 amino acids: CASSLGTVVSNQPQHF. CDR3 DNA sequence: TGTGCCAGCAGCTTGGGGACAGTGGTTAGCAATCAGCCCCAGCATTTT. The chain recombines TRBV5-4 with TRBJ1-5, with a possible D match to TRBD1 (6 bases). V was cut by 0 bases and J by 0 bases, with 10 bases left in between. The CDR3 consists of 16 residues. Germline values: CDR1 SGHNT, CDR2 YYREEE (reference sequence).